This TCR beta chain was recovered during a study of identical twins. This CDR3 is 15 amino acids long. Looked up from germline, CDR1 is MNHEY and CDR2 is SMNVEV (reference sequence). J gave up 5 bases and V 6 bases, and 9 bases lay outside the gene matches. One entry per CDR3 protein, called by TCRdb with MiXCR from the 5' RACE reads. The table includes around 1.7 million distinct CDR3 sequences, roughly 35% detected once. The TCR originated in a newborn girl in good health. This rearrangement joins TRBV27 to TRBJ2-1; 8 bases match TRBD2. The specimen sequenced was cord blood. As DNA, the CDR3 is TGTGCCAGCAGCATAGCGGGGTTCGTACACAATGAGCAGTTCTTC. It translates to CASSIAGFVHNEQFF.